This TCR beta chain was recorded in a study of blood T cell repertoires in COVID-19. Overall study: T cells, B-cell-depleted T cells, or PBMCs provided the cDNA or gDNA that served as material.

Data came from immunoSEQ multiplex PCR; TCRdb stores just in-frame clones and leaves some out. Of 65,000 to 75,000 clones in the sample, 75% to 80% were seen once. CDR1 and CDR2 (germline): LGHNA, YNFKEQ. The CDR3 totals 16 residues. V lost 0 bases to trimming and J lost 3 bases, with 15 bases between them. V is TRBV4-2 and J is TRBJ2-7; possibly TRBD2 for D (5 bases). Material: peripheral blood. This TCR derives from a human donor in a cohort sampled during active COVID-19. CDR3 sequence: CASSQEVSAAFYEQYF. The DNA for the CDR3 is TGTGCCAGCAGCCAAGAAGTCTCAGCGGCCTTCTACGAGCAGTACTTC.